The clone carrying this T cell receptor (beta chain) was found a few times. This entry is derived from a study of blood T cell repertoires in COVID-19. Trimming removed 0 bases from V and 5 bases from J, with 14 bases in between. CDR1 and CDR2 from the germline V gene are SGHNT and YYREEE (reference sequence). The CDR3 contains 15 residues. Assay used: immunoSEQ multiplex PCR; TCRdb lists only in-frame clones, some missing. Here the sample spans over 150,000 clones, about 80% being singletons. The clonotype was recovered from a woman aged 55 to 70 with acute or convalescent COVID-19. Material for sequencing was peripheral blood. The J gene is TRBJ2-5, the V gene TRBV5-4, with a possible D match to TRBD1 (5 bases). The chain's CDR3 is CASSLGQGPQETQYF. For the CDR3, the DNA is TGTGCCAGCAGCTTGGGGCAGGGTCCCCAGGAGACCCAGTACTTC.